This TCR beta chain emerged from a study of molecular identifiers for immune sequencing clone quantification. Study-wide points: Clones that exceeded 20 RNA copies held over 99% of effector molecules, yet under 1% in naive cells.

Germline-derived CDR1 and CDR2 are MNHEY and SMNVEV (reference sequence). This CDR3 is 14 amino acids long. Trimming cost V 5 bases and J 5 bases, with 15 bases left between them. Details on this clonotype: No antigen is known for it.

TCRdb recomputed calls from the PCR reads with MiXCR, one row per CDR3 protein. Here the sample spans hundreds of thousands of distinct CDR3 sequences, roughly 23% being singletons. V usage is TRBV27 and J usage is TRBJ1-1; D is ambiguous. The sample comprised naive CD8+ T cells from blood, with Jurkat cell RNA spiked in. Regarding subset: FACS-sorted CD8+CD4-CCR7+CD45RA+ naive T cells. The receptor's source is a human donor in good health. Some libraries in this study had Jurkat cell RNA spiked in. CDR3: CASSHGNERTEAFF. CDR3 DNA: TGTGCCAGCAGTCATGGGAACGAACGGACTGAAGCTTTCTTT.